Listed here are 25 T cell receptor beta chains from one sample, sequenced in a study of blood T cell repertoires in COVID-19. Assay: immunoSEQ multiplex PCR; the TCRdb copy retains only in-frame clones and omits some. The sample lists some 330,000 clones, about 92% occurring once. Sequencing was done on a sample of PBMCs or T cells enriched from blood (not recorded which). The receptor source for this set is a woman younger than 45 who had recovered from COVID-19.

With respect to this clone: An end of the junction does not agree with germline; a read error may underlie this. The gene calls are TRBV5-6 and TRBJ2-2; TRBD2 might be the D (7 bases). CDR3 length: 13 residues. Germline assignment: CDR1 SGHDT and CDR2 YYEEEE. In nucleotides, the CDR3 is TGTGCCAGCACCCCGGGGGGCACCCGGGAGCTGTTTTTT. It codes for CASTPGGTRELFF.

The rearrangement links TRBV18 to TRBJ1-5, with D possibly being TRBD1 (6 bases). This CDR3 has 13 amino acids. Trimming took off 6 bases at V and 3 bases at J, with 9 bases between the two ends. CDR1 and CDR2 (germline): KGHSH, LQKENI. CDR3: CASSGQINQPQHF. The CDR3 DNA follows: TGTGCCAGCTCCGGACAGATCAATCAGCCCCAGCATTTT.

The chain carries TRBV4-1 and TRBJ2-5, with a weak D call TRBD2 (6 bases). CDR3 length: 15 amino acids. The germline V gene has CDR1 MGHRA and CDR2 YSYEKL. V was clipped by 6 bases and J by 7 bases, with 21 bases between them. The CDR3 reads CASRAVLRETGTQYF. The DNA for the CDR3 is TGCGCCAGCAGAGCGGTGCTGCGGGAAACGGGGACCCAGTACTTC.

This chain connects TRBV11-1 to TRBJ2-7; TRBD1 agrees at 8 bases. The CDR3 is 14 residues long. The V gene's germline CDR1 is SGHAT and CDR2 FQDESV (reference sequence). Trimming cost V 6 bases and J 2 bases; bases outside gene matches: 6. CDR3 nucleotides: TGTGCCAGCAGATCCGGGACAGGCACCTACGAGCAGTACTTC. This translates into CASRSGTGTYEQYF.

The V and J genes are TRBV5-1 and TRBJ2-1; D gene unclear. Germline V gene sequence: CDR1 SGHRS, CDR2 YFSETQ. Trimming cost V 0 bases and J 1 base, with 8 bases left between them. The CDR3 extends over 15 amino acids. The CDR3 DNA follows: TGCGCCAGCAGCTTGGAACAGCTATCCTACAATGAGCAGTTCTTC. Its protein is CASSLEQLSYNEQFF.

V usage is TRBV4-1 and J usage is TRBJ1-6, with no clear D. Germline V lookup: CDR1 MGHRA, CDR2 YSYEKL. V shed 3 bases and J shed 8 bases, with 11 bases lying between them. CDR3 size: 14 residues. This CDR3 reads CASSQMPSYSPLHF. CDR3 DNA: TGCGCCAGCAGCCAGATGCCGAGTTATTCACCCCTCCACTTT.

The rearrangement uses TRBV5-4 and TRBJ2-1; TRBD2 aligns across 8 bases. The V segment lost 1 base and the J segment 10 bases; nucleotides outside the gene matches: 10. CDR3 length: 15 residues. Germline V CDR1 and CDR2: SGHNT, YYREEE (reference sequence). CDR3 nucleotides: TGTGCCAGCAGCTTGCCGGGGGGGCCGGGCCGCGAGCAGTTCTTC. This gives the protein CASSLPGGPGREQFF. Full variable domain (outside the CDR3, taken from reference TRBV5-4 and TRBJ2-1): ETGVTQSPTHLIKTRGQQVTLRCSSQSGHNTVSWYQQALGQGPQFIFQYYREEENGRGNFPPRFSGLQFPNYSSELNVNALELDDSALYLCASSLPGGPGREQFFGPGTRLTVL.

This chain's CDR3 is CASSSGTLGGYEQYF. CDR3 coding DNA: TGCGCCAGCAGCTCGGGCACCCTGGGGGGCTACGAGCAGTACTTC. V gene TRBV5-1 combines with J gene TRBJ2-7; D possibly corresponds to TRBD2 (6 bases). Looked up from germline, CDR1 is SGHRS and CDR2 is YFSETQ. The CDR3 sequence is 15 residues long. Trimming removed 3 bases at V and 3 bases at J, with 16 bases between.

The rearrangement uses TRBV6-5 and TRBJ2-7; the D gene is possibly TRBD1 (5 bases). This CDR3 has 15 amino acids. V was trimmed by 6 bases and J by 0 bases, leaving 15 bases between them. CDR1 MNHEY and CDR2 SVGAGI come from the germline V gene. DNA of the CDR3: TGTGCCAGCAGAGAGAATACCGACAGCTCCTACGAGCAGTACTTC. Translation gives CASRENTDSSYEQYF.

The V and J genes are TRBV11-3 and TRBJ1-1, with a tentative D call TRBD1 (6 bases). V dropped 3 bases and J dropped 0 bases, with 8 bases sitting between them. The CDR3 runs 14 residues. CDR1 is SGHNT, CDR2 YENEEA, per germline. CDR3 in DNA: TGTGCCAGCAGCTTGCAGGGGCTGAACACTGAAGCTTTCTTT. Translating it yields CASSLQGLNTEAFF.

The count of this clone is one. The CDR3 coding sequence is TGTGCCAGCAGTGAACCCGGGGGCAATGAGCAGTTCTTC. It codes for CASSEPGGNEQFF. This chain joins TRBV2 and TRBJ2-1; tentative D call: TRBD2 (6 bases). V was clipped by 2 bases and J by 6 bases, with 8 bases between them. This CDR3 contains 13 residues. CDR1 and CDR2 (germline): SNHLY, FYNNEI.

The genes are TRBV20-1 and TRBJ1-2; D gene ambiguous. There are 11 residues in the CDR3. Trimming removed 5 bases from V and 5 bases from J, with 9 bases in between. Germline assignment: CDR1 DFQATT and CDR2 SNEGSKA (reference sequence). This chain's CDR3 is CSAEVGYGYTF. CDR3 bases: TGCAGTGCTGAGGTTGGTTATGGCTACACCTTC.

V usage is TRBV28 and J usage is TRBJ2-2; D not certain. The CDR3 consists of 11 residues. Per the germline V gene, CDR1 is MDHEN and CDR2 is SYDVKM. The V gene lost 6 bases and the J gene lost 3 bases, with 2 bases spanning the gap. The CDR3: CASSYTGELFF. CDR3 nucleotide sequence: TGTGCCAGCAGCTACACCGGGGAGCTGTTTTTT.

The V call is TRBV5-1, the J call TRBJ2-1; no clear D. Trimming removed 5 bases from V and 0 bases from J, with 9 bases in between. The CDR3 extends over 14 amino acids. Germline V gene lookup returns CDR1 SGHRS and CDR2 YFSETQ. In DNA form, the CDR3 reads TGCGCCAGCAGGGCCCCCAGCTCCTACAATGAGCAGTTCTTC. Translated, it gives CASRAPSSYNEQFF.

This sequence joins TRBV28 and TRBJ1-2; D perhaps matches TRBD1 (5 bases). Between the trimmed V and J ends, which lost 5 bases and 2 bases, there was a span of 12 bases. The CDR3 contains 14 residues. The germline V gene encodes CDR1 MDHEN and CDR2 SYDVKM. CDR3 sequence: CASSGVGGNYGYTF. The CDR3 coding sequence is TGTGCCAGCAGTGGGGTCGGGGGGAACTATGGCTACACCTTC.

This clone turned up a few times. The chain combines TRBV9 with TRBJ2-1; D not certain. V lost 0 bases, J lost 3 bases, and 10 bases lay in between. CDR3 length equals 15 residues. In germline, CDR1 is SGDLS, CDR2 YYNGEE. CDR3 bases: TGTGCCAGCAGCGTAGGCGCAGCGAACTACAATGAGCAGTTCTTC. This sequence encodes CASSVGAANYNEQFF.

This chain connects TRBV27 to TRBJ1-5; D perhaps matches TRBD1 (6 bases). This CDR3 has 14 residues. The ends were cut back, 9 bases at V and 6 bases at J, with 18 bases in the middle. CDR1 MNHEY and CDR2 SMNVEV come from the germline V gene (reference sequence). CDR3 DNA sequence: TGTGCCAGTGGACCCACAGGGTCTATTCAGCCCCAGCATTTT. Its protein product is CASGPTGSIQPQHF.

Comments on this clone: This same CDR3 is encoded by further DNA sequences in the sample. The CDR3 spells CASSIGLLAKNIQYF. The CDR3 DNA is TGTGCCAGTAGTATAGGTCTTTTAGCCAAAAACATTCAGTACTTC. The gene calls are TRBV19 and TRBJ2-4; D is uncertain. CDR1 LNHDA and CDR2 SQIVND come from the germline V gene (reference sequence). The CDR3 spans 15 residues. V lost 1 base and J lost 0, with 7 bases in between.

V usage is TRBV2 and J usage is TRBJ2-1; D is perhaps TRBD2 (5 bases). The CDR3 has 11 amino acids. With 0 bases removed from V and 13 bases from J, the gap between germline ends came to 7 bases. In germline, CDR1 is SNHLY, CDR2 FYNNEI. The CDR3 DNA is TGTGCCAGCAGTGAAGCGACTATCCAGTTCTTC. It encodes CASSEATIQFF.

This sequence joins TRBV27 and TRBJ2-7; TRBD2 is a possible D gene (6 bases). V was shortened by 6 bases and J by 1 base, with 16 bases between the two germline ends. The CDR3 covers 15 residues. Germline V CDR1 and CDR2: MNHEY, SMNVEV (reference sequence). CDR3 nucleotide sequence: TGTGCCAGCAGGGTTCAGGCGGGACTTTCCTACGAGCAGTACTTC. Translated: CASRVQAGLSYEQYF.

The V call is TRBV20-1, the J call TRBJ2-3; D possibly corresponds to TRBD2 (6 bases). Trimming took 3 bases from V and 0 from J, leaving 16 bases between them. CDR1 and CDR2 (germline): DFQATT, SNEGSKA (reference sequence). The CDR3 covers 16 residues. The CDR3 reads CSASGVEGGSTDTQYF. The CDR3 DNA follows: TGCAGTGCTAGTGGTGTGGAGGGCGGGAGCACAGATACGCAGTATTTT.

On this clone: The sample carries other DNA sequences with the same CDR3. V gene TRBV4-1 combines with J gene TRBJ1-1; TRBD1 matches 7 bases. This CDR3 contains 15 residues. In germline, CDR1 is MGHRA, CDR2 YSYEKL. V was clipped by 2 bases and J by 0 bases; unmatched bases: 3. CDR3: CASSQPGQLNTEAFF. The CDR3, as DNA: TGCGCCAGCAGCCAACCGGGACAGCTGAACACTGAAGCTTTCTTT.

The DNA for the CDR3 is TGTGCCAGCAGCAGGACAGGCGTTCAGTACTTC. Translation: CASSRTGVQYF. This chain uses TRBV7-9 with TRBJ2-7, with 7 bases fitting TRBD1. The CDR3 runs to 11 residues. Germline loops: CDR1 SEHNR, CDR2 FQNEAQ (reference sequence). Trimming took 5 bases from V and 10 from J; bases not matched to a gene: 5.

This clone was counted only a few times. The rearrangement links TRBV3-1 (or the pseudogene TRBV3-2) to TRBJ2-7, with no clear D. V was trimmed by 5 bases and J by 6 bases, leaving 20 bases between them. In germline, CDR1 is LGHDT, CDR2 YNNKEL (reference sequence). This CDR3 has 15 residues. The CDR3 DNA follows: TGTGCCAGCAGCGCCAGTGAAGTTTTTTATGGCGAGCAGTACTTC. Amino acid sequence: CASSASEVFYGEQYF.

This rearrangement joins TRBV29-1 to TRBJ2-7; D perhaps matches TRBD1 (6 bases). V lost 7 bases, J lost 3 bases, and 16 bases lay in between. This CDR3 has 13 amino acids. Germline V gene data show CDR1 as SQVTM and CDR2 as ANQGSEA. DNA of the CDR3: TGCAGCGCCGGCAGGGGAAAGAACTACGAGCAGTACTTC. Protein product: CSAGRGKNYEQYF.